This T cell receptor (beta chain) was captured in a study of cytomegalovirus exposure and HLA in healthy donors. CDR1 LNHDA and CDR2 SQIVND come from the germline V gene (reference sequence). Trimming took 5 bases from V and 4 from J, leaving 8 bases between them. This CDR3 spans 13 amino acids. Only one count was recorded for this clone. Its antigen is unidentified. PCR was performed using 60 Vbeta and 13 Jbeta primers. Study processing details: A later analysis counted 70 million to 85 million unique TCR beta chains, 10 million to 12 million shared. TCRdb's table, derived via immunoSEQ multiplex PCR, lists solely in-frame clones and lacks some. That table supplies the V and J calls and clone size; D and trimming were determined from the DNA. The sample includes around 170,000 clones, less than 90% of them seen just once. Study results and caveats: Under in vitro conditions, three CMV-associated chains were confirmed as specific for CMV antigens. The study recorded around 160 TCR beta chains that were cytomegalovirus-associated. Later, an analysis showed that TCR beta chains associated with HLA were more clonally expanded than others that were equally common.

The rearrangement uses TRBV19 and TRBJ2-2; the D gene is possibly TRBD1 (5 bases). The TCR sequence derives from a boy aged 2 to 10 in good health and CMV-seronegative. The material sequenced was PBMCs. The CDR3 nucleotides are TGTGCCAGTAGTCGTCAGGGCACCGGGGAGCTGTTTTTT. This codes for CASSRQGTGELFF.